This T cell receptor (beta chain) stems from a study of T-cell memory formation after mild COVID-19. Looking at the study overall: Each donor largely had its own TCR clusters. Study outcomes and limitations: Pre-infection memory already had some responding clones, implying cross-reactive memory joined. Clones shrinking from day 15 to 85 showed even CD4/CD8 mixes; later expanders tilted CD4+. CD4+ contracting clones lay mainly in CM and EM, CD8+ ones in EMRA.

Using its own MiXCR run on the 5' RACE reads, TCRdb lists one record per CDR3 protein. The table lists about 13,000 distinct CDR3 sequences, around 20% of them singletons, with around half in the top ten. This clonotype was observed at least ten times. What it binds is not known. The source material was PBMCs or a T cell subset sorted from them (not recorded which). The TCR comes from an adult woman who had mild COVID-19 (a few samples of this study predate the infection). Cell type and time point are not known.

The CDR3 nucleotides read TGTGCCTGGAGTGTACGACTAGCCGCCCATGAGCAGTTCTTC. This codes for CAWSVRLAAHEQFF. J is TRBJ2-1 and V is TRBV30; 7 bases are shared with TRBD2. CDR1 GTSNPN and CDR2 SVGIG come from the germline V gene (reference sequence). J gave up 8 bases and V 0 bases, and 7 bases lay outside the gene matches. CDR3 length equals 14 residues.